Following are 3 T cell receptor beta chains from one sample sequenced in a study of CD8 T cells in Susac syndrome. RNA, at about 0.5 to 1 ug, was reverse transcribed with random hexamers. MiXCR was run by TCRdb on the immunoSEQ multiplex PCR reads, yielding one entry per CDR3 protein. The table records around 160,000 distinct CDR3 sequences, approximately 94% of them present only once. The sequencing input was CD4+ T cells from PBMCs. These receptors came from a human donor with multiple sclerosis.

The J gene is TRBJ2-7, the V gene TRBV19; 7 bases are a match to TRBD1. CDR1 is LNHDA, CDR2 SQIVND, per germline (reference sequence). V gave up 3 bases and J gave up 2 bases; unmatched junction bases: 4. This CDR3 has 14 amino acids. Here the CDR3 DNA reads TGTGCCAGTAGTATTGACAGGGCGGCCTACGAGCAGTACTTC. It codes for CASSIDRAAYEQYF.

V gene TRBV5-4 combines with J gene TRBJ1-5; 8 nucleotides line up with TRBD1. The CDR3 spans 15 residues. Germline loops: CDR1 SGHNT, CDR2 YYREEE (reference sequence). J was trimmed by 6 bases and V by 4 bases; bases with no gene match: 9. As DNA, the CDR3 is TGTGCCAGCAGCCTCGGACAGGGCTCGGGTCAGCCCCAGCATTTT. This sequence encodes CASSLGQGSGQPQHF.

The J gene is TRBJ2-1, the V gene TRBV4-1; 13 nucleotides agree with TRBD2. This CDR3 is built from 15 residues. The V gene's germline CDR1 is MGHRA and CDR2 YSYEKL. V lost 4 bases and J lost 9; bases outside the gene matches: 6. This CDR3 reads CASSRGLAGVGEQFF. The CDR3 coding sequence is TGCGCCAGCAGCCGAGGACTAGCGGGAGTAGGTGAGCAGTTCTTC.